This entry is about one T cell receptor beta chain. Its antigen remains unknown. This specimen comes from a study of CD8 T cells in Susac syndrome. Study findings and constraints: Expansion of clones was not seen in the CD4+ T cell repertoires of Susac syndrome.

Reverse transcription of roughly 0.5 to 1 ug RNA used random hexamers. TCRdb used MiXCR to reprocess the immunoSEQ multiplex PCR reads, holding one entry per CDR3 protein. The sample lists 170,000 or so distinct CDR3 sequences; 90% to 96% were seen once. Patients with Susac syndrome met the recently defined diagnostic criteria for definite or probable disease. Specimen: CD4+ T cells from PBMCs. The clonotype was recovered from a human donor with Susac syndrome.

Here the CDR3 reads CASSLLLSGRSPLHF. In DNA form, the CDR3 reads TGTGCCAGCAGCTTATTGCTGAGTGGACGTTCACCCCTCCACTTT. V usage is TRBV7-2 and J usage is TRBJ1-6; D is unresolved. Germline V gene data show CDR1 as SGHTA and CDR2 as FQGNSA. The CDR3 runs to 15 residues. V lost 2 bases and J lost 9, with 14 bases in between.